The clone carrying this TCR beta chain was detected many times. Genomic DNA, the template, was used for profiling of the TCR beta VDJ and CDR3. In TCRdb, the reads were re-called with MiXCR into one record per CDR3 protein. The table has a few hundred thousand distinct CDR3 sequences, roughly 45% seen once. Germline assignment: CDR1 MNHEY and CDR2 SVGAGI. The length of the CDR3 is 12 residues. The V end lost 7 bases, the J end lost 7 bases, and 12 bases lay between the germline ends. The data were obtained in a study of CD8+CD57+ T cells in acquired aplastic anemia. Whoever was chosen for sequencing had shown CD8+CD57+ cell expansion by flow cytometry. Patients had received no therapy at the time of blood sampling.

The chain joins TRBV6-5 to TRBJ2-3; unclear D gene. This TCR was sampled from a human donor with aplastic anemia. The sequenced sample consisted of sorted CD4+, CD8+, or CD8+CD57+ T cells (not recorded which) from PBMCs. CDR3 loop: CASTDQGNTQYF. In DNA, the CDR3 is TGTGCCAGCACCGACCAAGGGAATACGCAGTATTTT.